These 27 T cell receptor beta chains share one sample of origin, sequenced in a study of Tregs in tolerant kidney transplant recipients. Sequencing was performed with immunoSEQ multiplex PCR; in TCRdb, only in-frame clones are kept and a portion is missing. The sample includes under 55,000 clones. The specimen was CD4+ T cells from blood, collected before the transplant. The receptors shown here come from a human donor who received a combined kidney and bone marrow transplant.

Comments on this clone: The sequenced fragment ends 3 residues before the CDR3 boundary, so the rest is inferred from the germline J gene. The chain employs TRBV2 and TRBJ1-2, with D maybe TRBD1 (5 bases). The CDR3 is 12 residues long. CDR1 is SNHLY and CDR2 is FYNNEI in the germline V gene. With 11 bases removed from V and 4 bases from J, the gap between germline ends came to 14 bases. The CDR3 sequence is CAGIRDGYGYTF. The CDR3 DNA, read in part, is TGTGCCGGCATCAGGGATGGCTATGGC.

On this clone itself: The CDR3 is cut off 3 residues early in the read; its end comes from the germline J gene. The V and J genes are TRBV29-1 and TRBJ1-1; 12 positions agree with TRBD1. The CDR3 covers 14 residues. Germline V gives CDR1 SQVTM, CDR2 ANQGSEA. V gave up 6 bases and J gave up 4 bases; unmatched junction bases: 6. CDR3 DNA (partial): TGCAGCGTAGATGGGACAGGGGGCTTCACTGAA. Translation: CSVDGTGGFTE. The entire CDR3 protein is CSVDGTGGFTEAFF.

Notes on this clone: The read is 3 residues too short to cover the CDR3 end, so that end is filled in from the germline J gene. The gene calls are TRBV5-4 and TRBJ2-2; a possible D gene is TRBD2 (6 bases). Germline values: CDR1 SGHNT, CDR2 YYREEE (reference sequence). There are 15 residues in the CDR3. Trimming left V 4 bases short and J 5 bases short, with 15 bases between. Here the CDR3 reads CASSGAGKVTGELFF. The CDR3 DNA, read in part, is TGTGCCAGCAGCGGCGCGGGGAAAGTGACCGGGGAG.

Notes on this clone: The CDR3 end falls 3 residues outside the read, so it is completed with the germline J gene. The gene calls are TRBV6-2 or TRBV6-3 and TRBJ2-7; D gene ambiguous. V lost 0 bases and J lost 6, with 15 bases in between. The CDR3 has 15 residues. CDR1 and CDR2 from the germline V gene are MNHEY and SVGEGT. CDR3 loop: CASSYSSFLSGEQYF. The sequenced part of the CDR3 DNA is TGTGCCAGCAGTTACTCAAGTTTTCTCTCGGGCGAG.

Points on this clone: The observed sequence ends 3 residues before the CDR3 terminus, with the missing tail filled in from the germline J gene. The V gene is TRBV5-1, the J gene TRBJ1-2; D uncertain. The CDR3 is made up of 14 amino acids. The germline CDR1 and CDR2 sequences are SGHRS and YFSETQ. The V gene lost 0 bases and the J gene lost 6 bases, with 12 bases spanning the gap. CDR3 DNA (partial): TGCGCCAGCAGCTTGGCGCGGGGAAGTGATGGC. Protein: CASSLARGSDG. The complete CDR3 protein is CASSLARGSDGYTF. Filled out from reference TRBV5-1 and TRBJ1-2, the complete variable domain reads KAGVTQTPRYLIKTRGQQVTLSCSPISGHRSVSWYQQTPGQGLQFLFEYFSETQRNKGNFPGRFSGRQFSNSRSEMNVSTLELGDSALYLCASSLARGSDGYTFGSGTRLTVV.

With regard to this clone: The sequence runs out 3 residues before the end of the CDR3; the remainder is reconstructed from the germline J gene. The rearrangement joins TRBV7-2 to TRBJ2-7, with 8 bases lining up with TRBD2. With V trimmed by 8 bases and J by 1 base, 4 bases remained unmatched. In germline, CDR1 is SGHTA, CDR2 FQGNSA. The CDR3 consists of 13 residues. The covered CDR3 bases are TGTGCCAGCTCACGACTAGCGTCCTACGAG. As protein: CASSRLASYE. The whole CDR3 sequence is CASSRLASYEQYF.

Note on this clone: The missing CDR3 end, 3 residues past where the read stops, is filled in from the germline J gene. V gene TRBV5-1 combines with J gene TRBJ2-2, with D perhaps matching TRBD1 (5 bases). Between the trimmed V and J ends, which lost 3 bases and 6 bases, there was a span of 15 bases. CDR1 and CDR2 (germline): SGHRS, YFSETQ. The length of the CDR3 is 15 residues. The covered CDR3 bases are TGCGCCAGCAGCTACAGAACGACAGTTCCCGGGGAG. Translating it yields CASSYRTTVPGE. The complete CDR3 sequence is CASSYRTTVPGELFF.

Note on this clone: The sequence runs out 3 residues before the end of the CDR3; the remainder is reconstructed from the germline J gene. V and J are TRBV6-7 and TRBJ1-4; no clear D. TRBV6-7 is treated as an ORF (open reading frame) with a function not yet certain. The CDR3 totals 16 residues. V was cut by 2 bases and J by 8 bases, with 18 bases left in between. The DNA read from the CDR3 is TGTGCCAGCAGTTACAGCCGGGGAGGCAACGAGGAAAAA. Translating gives CASSYSRGGNEEK. The whole CDR3 protein reads CASSYSRGGNEEKLFF.

Comments on this clone: The read stops 3 residues short of the end of the CDR3; the missing end is completed from the germline J gene. The V and J genes are TRBV19 and TRBJ1-2; 8 nucleotides match TRBD1. J lost 3 bases, V lost 9 bases, and 6 bases had no gene match. Germline values: CDR1 LNHDA, CDR2 SQIVND (reference sequence). This CDR3 spans 13 amino acids. The covered CDR3 bases are TGTGCCAGCAGCCCGACAGGGGACTATGGC. Its protein is CASSPTGDYG. The whole CDR3 is CASSPTGDYGYTF.

Points on this clone: The read halts 3 residues ahead of the CDR3 end, with the missing end drawn from the germline J gene. This chain connects TRBV18 to TRBJ2-7; D might be TRBD1 (6 bases). The germline CDR1 and CDR2 sequences are KGHSH and LQKENI. V lost 6 bases and J lost 3, with 12 bases in between. CDR3 length equals 13 residues. CDR3 amino acids: CASSLKDSYEQYF. CDR3 DNA (partial): TGTGCCAGCTCTCTCAAGGACAGCTACGAG.

A remark on this clone: Coverage ceases 3 residues before the CDR3 finishes, and the germline J gene fills in the end. The gene calls are TRBV7-2 and TRBJ2-7; TRBD1 might be the D (5 bases). The germline V and J ends were trimmed by 4 bases and 1 base, with 11 bases remaining between them. CDR3 size: 14 residues. The germline V gene encodes CDR1 SGHTA and CDR2 FQGNSA. The covered CDR3 bases are TGTGCCAGCAGCTCAGACAGATATTCCTACGAG. Protein: CASSSDRYSYE. From start to end, the CDR3 is CASSSDRYSYEQYF.

As concerns this clone: The CDR3 end falls 3 residues outside the read, so it is completed with the germline J gene. V usage is TRBV20-1 and J usage is TRBJ2-5; 8 bases are a match to TRBD2. With V trimmed by 5 bases and J by 7 bases, 9 bases remained unmatched. This CDR3 is built from 13 residues. Germline V lookup: CDR1 DFQATT, CDR2 SNEGSKA (reference sequence). The covered CDR3 bases are TGCAGTGCTTACTCCGGGACTAGAGGGACC. Amino acid sequence: CSAYSGTRGT. The entire CDR3 sequence reads CSAYSGTRGTQYF.

Notes on this clone: The CDR3 end is not reached by the read, which stops 3 residues before it; the germline J gene fills it in. The chain carries TRBV19 and TRBJ2-6, with TRBD1 as a possible D gene (6 bases). The V end lost 6 bases, the J end lost 2 bases, and 11 bases lay between the germline ends. CDR3 length equals 15 residues. Germline V gene sequence: CDR1 LNHDA, CDR2 SQIVND (reference sequence). Partial CDR3 DNA: TGTGCCAGTAGGCCGCCAGGGGCTGGGGCCAACGTC. It codes for CASRPPGAGANV. The full CDR3 protein is CASRPPGAGANVLTF.

Note on this clone: The sequence runs out 3 residues before the end of the CDR3; the remainder is reconstructed from the germline J gene. This chain connects TRBV19 to TRBJ2-7; 8 positions agree with TRBD1. Germline CDR1 and CDR2: LNHDA and SQIVND (reference sequence). This CDR3 has 14 residues. The J segment lost 4 bases and the V segment lost 3 bases, leaving 5 bases of the junction unmatched. CDR3 bases read: TGTGCCAGTAGTATCGAGCAGGGGGCATACGAG. Translating gives CASSIEQGAYE. The whole CDR3 sequence reads CASSIEQGAYEQYF.

Points on this clone: The read is 3 residues too short to cover the CDR3 end, so that end is filled in from the germline J gene. The rearrangement links TRBV6-2 or TRBV6-3 to TRBJ2-7; D is perhaps TRBD1 (5 bases). CDR3 size: 15 residues. The V end was cut by 0 bases, the J end by 5 bases, with 14 bases between. Germline V gene data show CDR1 as MNHEY and CDR2 as SVGEGT. The sequenced CDR3 bases are TGTGCCAGCAGTTACTCGATGCAGGGAACTCACGAG. This gives the protein CASSYSMQGTHE. The complete CDR3 protein is CASSYSMQGTHEQYF.

With regard to this clone: The sequenced fragment ends 3 residues before the CDR3 boundary, so the rest is inferred from the germline J gene. The rearrangement uses TRBV7-9 and TRBJ1-1; a weak D match, TRBD1 (5 bases). Germline V gene data show CDR1 as SEHNR and CDR2 as FQNEAQ (reference sequence). The CDR3 loop spans 15 amino acids. Trimming left V 0 bases short and J 1 base short, with 9 bases between. CDR3 protein: CASSLAGAGNTEAFF. The CDR3 bases that were read are TGTGCCAGCAGCTTAGCTGGGGCAGGGAACACTGAA. The whole variable domain, filled in from reference TRBV7-9 and TRBJ1-1, reads DTGVSQNPRHKITKRGQNVTFRCDPISEHNRLYWYRQTLGQGPEFLTYFQNEAQLEKSRLLSDRFSAERPKGSFSTLEIQRTEQGDSAMYLCASSLAGAGNTEAFFGQGTRLTVV.

Turning to this clone: The read terminates 3 residues ahead of where the CDR3 ends, so the germline J gene completes it. V usage is TRBV7-9 and J usage is TRBJ2-5; perhaps TRBD1 as D (5 bases). V dropped 2 bases and J dropped 5 bases, with 12 bases sitting between them. Germline V gene data show CDR1 as SEHNR and CDR2 as FQNEAQ (reference sequence). The CDR3 extends over 14 amino acids. The chain's CDR3 is CASSLSRVGETQYF. The sequenced CDR3 bases are TGTGCCAGCAGCTTAAGCAGGGTTGGGGAGACC.

A remark on this clone: The observed sequence ends 3 residues before the CDR3 terminus, with the missing tail filled in from the germline J gene. The chain recombines TRBV19 with TRBJ1-2; 9 bases align to TRBD1. The V gene's germline CDR1 is LNHDA and CDR2 SQIVND (reference sequence). The CDR3 contains 15 residues. The junction had 7 bases not matched to a gene; V was cut back by 5 bases and J by 3 bases. The CDR3 bases that were read are TGTGCCAGTAGTGACCGGGACAGGGTCTACTATGGC. It yields the protein CASSDRDRVYYG. The entire CDR3 sequence reads CASSDRDRVYYGYTF. Variable domain in full (rest from reference TRBV19 and TRBJ1-2): DGGITQSPKYLFRKEGQNVTLSCEQNLNHDAMYWYRQDPGQGLRLIYYSQIVNDFQKGDIAEGYSVSREKKESFPLTVTSAQKNPTAFYLCASSDRDRVYYGYTFGSGTRLTVV.

Details on this clone: The read ends 3 residues early relative to the CDR3; the germline J gene fills the gap. The chain carries TRBV20-1 and TRBJ2-4; 7 positions match TRBD1. The V gene end was trimmed by 3 bases and the J gene end by 9 bases; junction bases not matched to a gene: 8. Looked up from germline, CDR1 is DFQATT and CDR2 is SNEGSKA (reference sequence). This CDR3 has 13 residues. CDR3 bases read: TGCAGTGCTAGGCCCAGGGGGACGTCCATT. Translation gives CSARPRGTSI. The CDR3 as a whole reads CSARPRGTSIQYF.

Points on this clone: Read data end 3 residues before the CDR3 end; the end is taken from the germline J gene. The chain is built from TRBV6-2 or TRBV6-3 and TRBJ2-1, with D tentatively TRBD1 (5 bases). Germline V gene lookup returns CDR1 MNHEY and CDR2 SVGEGT. The CDR3 consists of 13 residues. V lost 7 bases to trimming and J lost 8 bases, with 15 bases between them. The CDR3 spells CASKGSSDDEQFF. The DNA read from the CDR3 is TGTGCCAGCAAGGGGTCTAGTGATGATGAG.

A remark on this clone: The CDR3 is cut off 3 residues early in the read; its end comes from the germline J gene. The chain uses TRBV7-6 and TRBJ2-3; the match to TRBD2 covers 9 bases. The germline V gene encodes CDR1 SGHVS and CDR2 FNYEAQ. V was clipped by 5 bases and J by 8 bases; unmatched bases: 17. The length of the CDR3 is 17 residues. The part of the CDR3 DNA that was read is TGTGCCAGCAGCCTGAATGGGGCGCGGGGGGGCCATCTTACG. Translating gives CASSLNGARGGHLT. The full CDR3 is CASSLNGARGGHLTQYF.

Remarks on this clone: The read terminates 3 residues ahead of where the CDR3 ends, so the germline J gene completes it. The rearrangement links TRBV2 to TRBJ2-3; a possible D gene is TRBD1 (6 bases). The CDR3 totals 17 residues. Germline V lookup: CDR1 SNHLY, CDR2 FYNNEI. V lost 6 bases, J lost 0 bases, and 19 bases lay in between. The CDR3 is CASRERGYRDSTDTQYF. The part of the CDR3 DNA that was read is TGTGCCAGCAGAGAACGTGGATACAGGGATAGCACAGATACG. The full variable domain, its missing parts supplied by reference TRBV2 and TRBJ2-3, is EPEVTQTPSHQVTQMGQEVILRCVPISNHLYFYWYRQILGQKVEFLVSFYNNEISEKSEIFDDQFSVERPDGSNFTLKIRSTKLEDSAMYFCASRERGYRDSTDTQYFGPGTRLTVL.

A word on this clone: The CDR3 end lies 3 residues beyond the end of the read and is filled in from the germline J gene. The chain links TRBV19 to TRBJ1-2, with D possibly being TRBD1 (6 bases). CDR1 and CDR2 from the germline V gene are LNHDA and SQIVND (reference sequence). This CDR3 region has 13 residues. CDR3 DNA (partial): TGTGCCAGTAGGGGCGGGGGCGCTTGGGGC. Translation gives CASRGGGAWG. In full, the CDR3 reads CASRGGGAWGYTF.

With regard to this clone: The read halts 3 residues ahead of the CDR3 end, with the missing end drawn from the germline J gene. This sequence joins TRBV5-6 and TRBJ2-5; 7 nucleotides align to TRBD2. This CDR3 spans 15 amino acids. The V gene's germline CDR1 is SGHDT and CDR2 YYEEEE. After removal of 0 bases from V and 1 base from J, the junction contained 3 bases not matched to a gene. CDR3 DNA (partial): TGTGCCAGCAGCTTGGGAGCGGGGCCCCAAGAGACC. Its protein product is CASSLGAGPQET. The full-length CDR3 reads as CASSLGAGPQETQYF.

Worth noting for this clone: The DNA ends 3 residues before the CDR3 does, and the rest of the CDR3 is filled in from the germline J gene. J is TRBJ2-1 and V is TRBV30; TRBD2 agrees at 9 bases. V shed 2 bases and J 3 bases; nucleotides not matched to a gene: 2. From germline, CDR1 is GTSNPN and CDR2 SVGIG (reference sequence). The CDR3 totals 14 residues. CDR3 amino acids: CAWSFSGSYNEQFF. The covered CDR3 bases are TGTGCCTGGAGTTTTAGCGGGAGCTACAATGAG.

On this clone itself: The CDR3 is cut off 3 residues early in the read; its end comes from the germline J gene. The rearrangement links TRBV5-1 to TRBJ2-3; D not resolved. CDR3 length: 14 amino acids. V shed 0 bases and J shed 1 base, with 6 bases lying between them. The germline V gene has CDR1 SGHRS and CDR2 YFSETQ. CDR3 in amino acids: CASSLVSGTDTQYF. CDR3 bases read: TGCGCCAGCAGCTTGGTTTCCGGCACAGATACG.

Note on this clone: The read ends 3 residues early relative to the CDR3; the germline J gene fills the gap. The rearrangement joins TRBV7-2 to TRBJ1-3; D uncertain. The length of the CDR3 is 15 residues. Germline V gene data show CDR1 as SGHTA and CDR2 as FQGNSA. The germline V and J ends were trimmed by 2 bases and 7 bases, with 15 bases remaining between them. The chain's CDR3 is CASSLNSGTANTIYF. The sequenced part of the CDR3 DNA is TGTGCCAGCAGCTTAAATTCAGGCACGGCCAACACC.